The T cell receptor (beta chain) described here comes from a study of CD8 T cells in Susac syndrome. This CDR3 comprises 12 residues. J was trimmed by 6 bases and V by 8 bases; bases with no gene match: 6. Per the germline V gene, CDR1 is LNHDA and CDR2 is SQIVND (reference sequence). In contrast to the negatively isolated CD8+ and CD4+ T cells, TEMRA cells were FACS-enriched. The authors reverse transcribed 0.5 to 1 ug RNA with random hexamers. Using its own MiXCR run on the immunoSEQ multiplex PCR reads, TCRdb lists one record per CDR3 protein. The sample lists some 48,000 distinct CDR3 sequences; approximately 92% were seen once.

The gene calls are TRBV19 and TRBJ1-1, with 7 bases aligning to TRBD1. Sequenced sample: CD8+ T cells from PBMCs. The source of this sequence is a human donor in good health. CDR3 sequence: CASRQGASEAFF. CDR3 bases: TGTGCCAGTCGACAGGGTGCCTCTGAAGCTTTCTTT.